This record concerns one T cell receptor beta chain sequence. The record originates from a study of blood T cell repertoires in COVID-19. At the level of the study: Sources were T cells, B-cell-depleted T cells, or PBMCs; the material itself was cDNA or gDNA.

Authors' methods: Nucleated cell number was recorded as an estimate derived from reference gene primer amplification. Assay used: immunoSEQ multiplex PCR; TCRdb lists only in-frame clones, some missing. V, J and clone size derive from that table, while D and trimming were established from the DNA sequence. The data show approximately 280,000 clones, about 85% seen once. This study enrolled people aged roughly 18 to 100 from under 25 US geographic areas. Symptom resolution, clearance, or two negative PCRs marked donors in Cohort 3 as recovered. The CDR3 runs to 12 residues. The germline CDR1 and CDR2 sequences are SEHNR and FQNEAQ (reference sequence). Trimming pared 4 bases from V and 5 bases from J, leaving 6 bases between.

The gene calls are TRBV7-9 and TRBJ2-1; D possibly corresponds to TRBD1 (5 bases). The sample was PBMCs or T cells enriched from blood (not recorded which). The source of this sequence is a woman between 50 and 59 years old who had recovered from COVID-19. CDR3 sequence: CASSYRNNEQFF. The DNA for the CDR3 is TGTGCCAGCAGCTACAGGAACAATGAGCAGTTCTTC.